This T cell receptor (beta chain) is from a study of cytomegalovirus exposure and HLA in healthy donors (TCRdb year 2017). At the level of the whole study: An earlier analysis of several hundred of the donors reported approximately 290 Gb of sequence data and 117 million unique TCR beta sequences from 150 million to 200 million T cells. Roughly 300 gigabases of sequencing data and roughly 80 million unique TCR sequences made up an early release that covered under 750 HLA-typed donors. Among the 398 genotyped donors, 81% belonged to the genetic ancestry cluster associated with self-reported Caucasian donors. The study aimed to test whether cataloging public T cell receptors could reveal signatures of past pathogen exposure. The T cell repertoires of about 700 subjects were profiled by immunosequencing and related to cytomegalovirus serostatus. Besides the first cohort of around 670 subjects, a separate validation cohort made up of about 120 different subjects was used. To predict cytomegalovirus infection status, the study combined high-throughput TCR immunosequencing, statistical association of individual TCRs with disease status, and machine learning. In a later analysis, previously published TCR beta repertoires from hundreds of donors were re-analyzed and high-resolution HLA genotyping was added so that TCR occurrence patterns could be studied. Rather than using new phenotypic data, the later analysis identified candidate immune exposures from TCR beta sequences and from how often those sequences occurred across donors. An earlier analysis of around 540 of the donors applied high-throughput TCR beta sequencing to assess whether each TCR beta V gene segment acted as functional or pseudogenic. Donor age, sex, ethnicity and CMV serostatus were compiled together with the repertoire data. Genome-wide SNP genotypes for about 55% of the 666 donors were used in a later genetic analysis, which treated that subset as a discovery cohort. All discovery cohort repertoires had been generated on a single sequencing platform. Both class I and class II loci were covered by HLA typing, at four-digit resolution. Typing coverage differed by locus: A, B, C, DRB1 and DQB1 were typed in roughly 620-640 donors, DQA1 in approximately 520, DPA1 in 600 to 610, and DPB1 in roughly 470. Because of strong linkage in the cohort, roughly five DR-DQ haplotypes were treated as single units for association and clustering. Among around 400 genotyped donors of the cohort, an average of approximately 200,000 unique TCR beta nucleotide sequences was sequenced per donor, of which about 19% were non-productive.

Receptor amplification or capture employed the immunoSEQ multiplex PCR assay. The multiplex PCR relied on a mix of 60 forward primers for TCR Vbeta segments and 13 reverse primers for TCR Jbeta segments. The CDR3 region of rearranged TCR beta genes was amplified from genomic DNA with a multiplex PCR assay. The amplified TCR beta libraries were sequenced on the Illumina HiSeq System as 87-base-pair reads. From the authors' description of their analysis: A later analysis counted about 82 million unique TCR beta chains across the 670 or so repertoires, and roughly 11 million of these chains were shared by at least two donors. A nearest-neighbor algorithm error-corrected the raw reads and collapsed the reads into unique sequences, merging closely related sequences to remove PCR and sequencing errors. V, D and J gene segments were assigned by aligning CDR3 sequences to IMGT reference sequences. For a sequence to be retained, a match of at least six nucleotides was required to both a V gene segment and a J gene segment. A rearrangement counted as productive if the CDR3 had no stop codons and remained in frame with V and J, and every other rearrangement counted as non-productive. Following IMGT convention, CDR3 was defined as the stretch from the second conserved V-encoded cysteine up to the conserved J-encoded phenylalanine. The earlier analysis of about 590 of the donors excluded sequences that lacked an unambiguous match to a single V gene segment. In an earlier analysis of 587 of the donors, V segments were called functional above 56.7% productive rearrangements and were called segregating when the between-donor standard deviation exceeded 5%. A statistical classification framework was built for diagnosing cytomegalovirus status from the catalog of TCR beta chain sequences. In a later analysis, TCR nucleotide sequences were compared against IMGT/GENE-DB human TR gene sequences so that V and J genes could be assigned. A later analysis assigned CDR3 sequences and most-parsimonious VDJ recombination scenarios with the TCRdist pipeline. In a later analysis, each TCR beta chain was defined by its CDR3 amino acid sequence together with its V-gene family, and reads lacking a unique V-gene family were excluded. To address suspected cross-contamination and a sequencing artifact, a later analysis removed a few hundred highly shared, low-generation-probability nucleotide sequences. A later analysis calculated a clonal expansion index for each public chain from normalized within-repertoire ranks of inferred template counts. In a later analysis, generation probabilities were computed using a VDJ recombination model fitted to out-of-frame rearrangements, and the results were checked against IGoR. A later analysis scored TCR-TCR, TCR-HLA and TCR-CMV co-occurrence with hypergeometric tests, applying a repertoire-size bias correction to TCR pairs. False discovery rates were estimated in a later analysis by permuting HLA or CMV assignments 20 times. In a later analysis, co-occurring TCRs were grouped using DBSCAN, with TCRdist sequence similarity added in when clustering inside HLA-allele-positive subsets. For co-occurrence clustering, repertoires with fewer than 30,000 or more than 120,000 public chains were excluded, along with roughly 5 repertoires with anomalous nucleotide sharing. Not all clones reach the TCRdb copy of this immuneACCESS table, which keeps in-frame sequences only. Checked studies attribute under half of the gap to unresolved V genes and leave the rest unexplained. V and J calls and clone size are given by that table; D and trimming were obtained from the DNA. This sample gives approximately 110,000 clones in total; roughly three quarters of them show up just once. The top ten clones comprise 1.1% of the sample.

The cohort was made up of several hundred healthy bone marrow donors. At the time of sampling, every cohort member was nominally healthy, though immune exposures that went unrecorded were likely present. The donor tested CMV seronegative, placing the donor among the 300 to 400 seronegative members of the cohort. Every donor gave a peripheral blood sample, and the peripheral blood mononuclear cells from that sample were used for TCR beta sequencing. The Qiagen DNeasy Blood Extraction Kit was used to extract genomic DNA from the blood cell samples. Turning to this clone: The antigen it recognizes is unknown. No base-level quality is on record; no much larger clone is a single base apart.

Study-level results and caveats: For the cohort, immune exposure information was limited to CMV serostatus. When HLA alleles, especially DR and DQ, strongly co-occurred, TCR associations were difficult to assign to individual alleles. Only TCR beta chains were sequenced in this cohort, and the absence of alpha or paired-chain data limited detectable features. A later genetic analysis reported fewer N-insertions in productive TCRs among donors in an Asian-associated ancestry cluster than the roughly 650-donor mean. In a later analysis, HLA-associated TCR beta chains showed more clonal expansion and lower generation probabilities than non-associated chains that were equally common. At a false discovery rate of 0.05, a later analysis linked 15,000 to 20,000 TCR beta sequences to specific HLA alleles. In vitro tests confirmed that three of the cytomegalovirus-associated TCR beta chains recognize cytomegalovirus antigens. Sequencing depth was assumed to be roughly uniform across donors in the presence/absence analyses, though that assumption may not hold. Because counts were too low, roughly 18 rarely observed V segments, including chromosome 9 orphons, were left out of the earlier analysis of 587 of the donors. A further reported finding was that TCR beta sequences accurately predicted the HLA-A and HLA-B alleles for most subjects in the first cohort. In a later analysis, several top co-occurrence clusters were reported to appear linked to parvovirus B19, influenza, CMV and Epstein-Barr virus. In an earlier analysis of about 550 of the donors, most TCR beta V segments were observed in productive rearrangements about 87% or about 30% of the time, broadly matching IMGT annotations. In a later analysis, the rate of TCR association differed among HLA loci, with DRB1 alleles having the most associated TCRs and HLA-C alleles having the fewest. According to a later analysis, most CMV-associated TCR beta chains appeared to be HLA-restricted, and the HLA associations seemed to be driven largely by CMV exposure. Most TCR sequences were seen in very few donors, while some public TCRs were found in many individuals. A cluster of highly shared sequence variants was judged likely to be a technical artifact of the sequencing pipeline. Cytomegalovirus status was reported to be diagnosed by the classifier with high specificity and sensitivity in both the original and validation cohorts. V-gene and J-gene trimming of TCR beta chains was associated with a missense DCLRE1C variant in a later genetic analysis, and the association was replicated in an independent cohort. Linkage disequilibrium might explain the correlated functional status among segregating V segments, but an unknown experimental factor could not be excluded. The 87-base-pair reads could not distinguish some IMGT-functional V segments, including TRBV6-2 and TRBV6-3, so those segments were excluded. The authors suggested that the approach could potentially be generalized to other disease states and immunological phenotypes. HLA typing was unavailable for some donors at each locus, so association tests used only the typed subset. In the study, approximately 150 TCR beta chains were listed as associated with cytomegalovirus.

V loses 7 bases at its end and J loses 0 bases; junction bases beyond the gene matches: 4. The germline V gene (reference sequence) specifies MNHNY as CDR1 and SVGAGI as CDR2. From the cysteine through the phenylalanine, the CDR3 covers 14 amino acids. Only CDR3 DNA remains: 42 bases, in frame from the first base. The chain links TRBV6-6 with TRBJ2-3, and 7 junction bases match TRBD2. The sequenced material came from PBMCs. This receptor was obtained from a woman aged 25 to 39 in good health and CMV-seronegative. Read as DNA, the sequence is TGTGCCAGCACCTGGGGGGGGAGCACAGATACGCAGTATTTT. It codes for CASTWGGSTDTQYF.